This passage covers 8 T cell receptor beta chains from one sample sequenced in a study of regulatory T cells in long-lasting Graves disease. To make TCR beta libraries, researchers used iRepertoire HTBI primers and Arm-PCR of CDR3 regions. TCRdb analysed the multiplex PCR reads with MiXCR anew, one entry per CDR3 protein. The sample consists of some 370,000 distinct CDR3 sequences, less than 30% of them appearing once. As to time point: persistent/refractory GD, antithyroid drugs over 5 years with positive TRAb. There was RNA extracted from PBMCs, and the TCR library was made from it. This specimen was peripheral blood mononuclear cells (PBMCs), taken when the disease was refractory, from a patient treated with antithyroid drugs. These receptors all come from a woman in her thirties or forties with Graves disease.

This clonotype was observed many times. CDR3 residues: CASSLPRDNSNQPQHF. The CDR3 DNA reads TGTGCCAGCAGTTTACCTCGGGACAATAGCAATCAGCCCCAGCATTTT. The chain couples TRBV28 to TRBJ1-5; a possible D gene is TRBD1 (6 bases). Germline CDR1 MDHEN, CDR2 SYDVKM. The CDR3 has 16 amino acids. V lost 2 bases and J lost 0, with 11 bases in between.

This clonotype was recorded at least ten times. The V call is TRBV25-1, the J call TRBJ2-1; TRBD1 is a possible D gene (5 bases). The germline V gene has CDR1 MGHDK and CDR2 SYGVNS. The ends were cut back, 3 bases at V and 7 bases at J, with 7 bases in the middle. The CDR3 length is 12 residues. The CDR3 loop reads CASSDAGNEQFF. The CDR3 nucleotides are TGTGCCAGCAGTGATGCAGGGAATGAGCAGTTCTTC.

The rearrangement links TRBV19 to TRBJ1-1; D remains unclear. V was pared by 4 bases and J by 1 base, with 10 bases between. Germline V gene lookup returns CDR1 LNHDA and CDR2 SQIVND (reference sequence). The CDR3 runs 14 residues. The CDR3 region has the DNA TGTGCCAGTAGTACCTCCGGAGCGAACACTGAAGCTTTCTTT. This encodes CASSTSGANTEAFF.

The V gene is TRBV7-2, the J gene TRBJ1-2, with D possibly being TRBD1 (6 bases). Germline CDR1 and CDR2: SGHTA and FQGNSA. CDR3 length: 13 residues. The V end was cut by 7 bases, the J end by 12 bases, with 21 bases between. The CDR3 nucleotides read TGTGCCAGCACCCGGGGGTCGGGACAACGAAACACCTTC. It is translated as CASTRGSGQRNTF.

V gene TRBV5-6 combines with J gene TRBJ2-7; D perhaps matches TRBD1 (5 bases). In germline, CDR1 is SGHDT, CDR2 YYEEEE. This CDR3 is built from 14 residues. Trimming removed 4 bases from V and 5 bases from J, with 16 bases in between. As DNA, the CDR3 is TGTGCCAGCAGCAAGGACGTCAGGGTAAACGAGCAGTACTTC. As protein: CASSKDVRVNEQYF.

This rearrangement joins TRBV28 to TRBJ2-1, with 10 bases fitting TRBD2. V lost 6 bases to trimming and J lost 1 base; unmatched junction nucleotides: 18. This CDR3 has 20 amino acids. Per germline, CDR1 MDHEN and CDR2 SYDVKM. The CDR3 loop reads CASSRSPWTSGKGSYNEQFF. The CDR3 coding sequence is TGTGCCAGCAGCCGTTCCCCCTGGACTAGCGGAAAAGGGTCCTACAATGAGCAGTTCTTC.

This clonotype showed up many times. V usage is TRBV2 and J usage is TRBJ2-2; D may be TRBD1 (5 bases). V lost 7 bases to trimming and J lost 5 bases, with 14 bases between them. This CDR3 is built from 14 residues. Germline CDR1 reads SNHLY; CDR2 reads FYNNEI. CDR3 nucleotide sequence: TGTGCCAGCAATGGGGCTGTGAGGACCGGGGAGCTGTTTTTT. This gives the protein CASNGAVRTGELFF.

This clonotype came up many times. This chain connects TRBV20-1 to TRBJ1-2, with TRBD1 matching 8 bases. J gave up 8 bases and V 6 bases, and 14 bases lay outside the gene matches. The CDR3 is made up of 14 amino acids. CDR1 and CDR2 (germline): DFQATT, SNEGSKA (reference sequence). The DNA for the CDR3 is TGCAGTGCACGAAGTAACAGGGGGAGTGGAGGCTACACCTTC. Protein product: CSARSNRGSGGYTF.